This TCR beta chain is drawn from a study of regulatory T cells in long-lasting Graves disease. The time point: newly diagnosed GD, antithyroid drugs for less than 3 months. Extracted PBMC RNA gave rise to the TCR library. The authors built TCR beta libraries using iRepertoire HTBI primers and Arm-PCR of CDR3 regions. TCRdb re-analysed the multiplex PCR reads in MiXCR, keeping a single row per CDR3 protein. The sample lists some 250,000 distinct CDR3 sequences; 20% were seen once. This clonotype was seen ten or more times. Looked up from germline, CDR1 is SGHTA and CDR2 is FQGTGA. CDR3 length: 20 residues. Germline trimming cut 2 bases from V and 2 bases from J; bases unmatched to any gene: 11.

This clonotype originated in a female donor with Graves disease. The chain couples TRBV7-3 to TRBJ2-3; TRBD2 matches 15 bases. The specimen was peripheral blood mononuclear cells (PBMCs), collected at new diagnosis, from a patient treated with antithyroid drugs. The CDR3 DNA reads TGTGCCAGCAGCTTATCCTGGACTAGCGGGGGGGCAAGAATCACAGATACGCAGTATTTT. Translating it yields CASSLSWTSGGARITDTQYF.